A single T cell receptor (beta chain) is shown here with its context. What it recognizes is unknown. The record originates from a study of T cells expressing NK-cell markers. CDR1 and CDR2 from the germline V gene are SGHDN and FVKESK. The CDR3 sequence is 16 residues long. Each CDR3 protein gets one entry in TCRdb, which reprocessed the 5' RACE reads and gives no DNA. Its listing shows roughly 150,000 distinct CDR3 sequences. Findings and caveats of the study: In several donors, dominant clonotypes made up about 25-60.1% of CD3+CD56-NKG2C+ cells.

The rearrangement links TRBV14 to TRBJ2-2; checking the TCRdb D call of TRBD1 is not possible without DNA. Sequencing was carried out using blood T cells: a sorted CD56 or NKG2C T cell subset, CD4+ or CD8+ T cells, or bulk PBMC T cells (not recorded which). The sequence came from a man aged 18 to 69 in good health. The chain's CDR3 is CASSHYSGTGTGELFF.